This is a list of T cell receptor beta chains from one sample in a study of PD-1 blockade in classical Hodgkin lymphoma. Profiled with immunoSEQ multiplex PCR; TCRdb holds only in-frame clones, not every one. The repertoire consists of roughly 100,000 clones, with roughly nine tenths occurring once and the leading ten covering over 15%. This specimen consisted of peripheral blood mononuclear cells (PBMCs), obtained before the fourth cycle of nivolumab. The receptor set was obtained from a human donor with classical Hodgkin lymphoma. Both conserved end residues are part of each CDR3. The order of the fields is V gene, J gene, D gene, clone size, CDR3 protein, CDR3 DNA. A D gene is named only where the DNA matches it firmly. A clone size is listed for some rows: how often the clone was seen (once, few, many), or a class if it is expanded.

TRBV2	TRBJ1-5	.	.	CAARALLNQPQHF	TGTGCCGCTAGGGCACTCTTGAATCAGCCCCAGCATTTT
TRBV9	TRBJ2-3	.	few	CASSPRFRADTQYF	TGTGCCAGCAGCCCCCGTTTCCGGGCAGATACGCAGTATTTT
TRBV19	TRBJ2-3	TRBD1	.	CASSLRTGALTDTQYF	TGTGCCAGTAGTTTAAGGACAGGGGCTCTGACAGATACGCAGTATTTT
TRBV5-1	TRBJ2-2	TRBD2	.	CASSLGTSRTGELFF	TGCGCCAGCAGCCTAGGGACTAGCAGAACCGGGGAGCTGTTTTTT
TRBV6-1	TRBJ2-7	.	.	CASSELGYSYEQYF	TGTGCCAGCAGTGAACTGGGTTACTCCTACGAGCAGTACTTC
TRBV27	TRBJ1-1	.	.	CASSTTGTPGPAFF	TGTGCCAGCAGTACCACCGGGACGCCTGGTCCAGCTTTCTTT
TRBV14	TRBJ2-1	.	.	CASSQDVGTNLYNEQFF	TGTGCCAGCAGCCAAGATGTAGGGACAAATTTATACAATGAGCAGTTCTTC
TRBV4-1	TRBJ2-7	.	.	CASSPQGLEYEQYF	TGCGCCAGCAGCCCACAGGGTCTCGAGTACGAGCAGTACTTC
TRBV30	TRBJ2-3	TRBD1	.	CAWSLQGVLTDTQYF	TGTGCCTGGAGTCTACAGGGGGTCCTCACAGATACGCAGTATTTT
TRBV19	TRBJ2-4	TRBD2	.	CASRPLLLAGVDKNIQYF	TGTGCCAGTAGACCTCTATTACTAGCGGGAGTTGACAAAAACATTCAGTACTTC
TRBV23-1	TRBJ1-4	.	once	CASSQSNKSTNEKLFF	TGCGCCAGCAGTCAATCGAACAAATCAACTAATGAAAAACTGTTTTTT
TRBV30	TRBJ1-2	.	few	CAWSLARNYGYTF	TGTGCCTGGAGTCTCGCGCGGAACTATGGCTACACCTTC
TRBV30	TRBJ1-1	.	.	CAWRSQGNTEAFF	TGTGCCTGGAGGAGCCAGGGGAACACTGAAGCTTTCTTT
TRBV28	TRBJ1-1	.	.	CASSLGHRVYTEAFF	TGTGCCAGCAGCCTTGGTCACCGGGTCTACACTGAAGCTTTCTTT
TRBV6-6	TRBJ2-3	TRBD2	few	CASSRTSGRSDTQYF	TGTGCCAGCAGCAGGACTAGCGGGAGGTCAGATACGCAGTATTTT
TRBV5-1	TRBJ1-2	.	.	CASSLLESGGYTF	TGCGCCAGCAGCTTGTTGGAAAGTGGAGGCTACACCTTC
TRBV5-4	TRBJ2-5	TRBD2	.	CASSFRGRGQETQYF	TGTGCCAGCAGCTTTCGCGGGAGGGGGCAAGAGACCCAGTACTTC
TRBV4-1	TRBJ1-3	.	.	CASSLRRGSSGNTIYF	TGCGCCAGCAGCCTTCGGAGGGGTAGCTCTGGAAACACCATATATTTT
TRBV5-5	TRBJ2-7	.	.	CASSGTAAPEQYF	TGTGCCAGCAGCGGAACTGCCGCGCCCGAGCAGTACTTC
TRBV7-2	TRBJ2-1	TRBD2	.	CASSLAILSGNNEQFF	TGTGCCAGCAGCTTAGCTATCCTTAGCGGGAACAATGAGCAGTTCTTC
TRBV28	TRBJ2-1	TRBD2	.	CASSRGRRLYNEQFF	TGTGCCAGCAGCCGCGGGAGAAGGTTATACAATGAGCAGTTCTTC
TRBV2	TRBJ1-1	.	.	CASTLKTKGTEAFF	TGTGCCAGCACCCTAAAGACTAAGGGCACTGAAGCTTTCTTT
TRBV13	TRBJ2-1	TRBD2	.	CASSPPSGGGSYNEQFF	TGTGCCAGCAGCCCACCTAGCGGGGGGGGCTCCTACAATGAGCAGTTCTTC
TRBV5-6	TRBJ1-1	.	.	CASSLAHTAYEAFF	TGTGCCAGCAGCTTGGCGCACACGGCCTATGAAGCTTTCTTT
TRBV6-5	TRBJ1-4	.	.	CASSRTVINEKLFF	TGTGCCAGCAGTAGGACGGTTATTAATGAAAAACTGTTTTTT
TRBV28	TRBJ1-5	.	.	CASSLTRAASLHQPQHF	TGTGCCAGCAGTTTAACTAGGGCAGCCTCCCTACATCAGCCCCAGCATTTT
TRBV6-1	TRBJ2-1	TRBD1	.	CASSGQQGASNEQFF	TGTGCCAGCAGTGGACAACAGGGGGCGAGCAATGAGCAGTTCTTC
TRBV5-6	TRBJ2-7	TRBD1	.	CASSLFRGGLTYEQYF	TGTGCCAGCAGCTTGTTTCGAGGGGGCCTAACCTACGAGCAGTACTTC
TRBV6-6	TRBJ1-3	.	.	CASSRQSSGNTIYF	TGTGCCAGCAGCAGGCAAAGCTCTGGAAACACCATATATTTT
TRBV11-3	TRBJ2-2	TRBD2	.	CASSLTASGSRAGELFF	TGTGCCAGCAGCTTAACGGCTAGCGGGAGTAGGGCCGGGGAGCTGTTTTTT
TRBV19	TRBJ1-2	.	once	CASSRARDQGNYGYTF	TGTGCCAGTAGTAGGGCCCGGGACCAGGGTAACTATGGCTACACCTTC
TRBV12-5	TRBJ2-3	TRBD1	once	CASGFGTGVGDTQYF	TGTGCTAGTGGTTTCGGGACAGGGGTGGGAGATACGCAGTATTTT
TRBV18	TRBJ1-5	.	.	CASSPVLNQPQHF	TGTGCCAGCTCACCGGTTCTTAATCAGCCCCAGCATTTT
TRBV20-1	TRBJ1-2	.	few	CSARDRSGYTF	TGCAGTGCTAGAGATAGAAGTGGCTACACCTTC
TRBV6-5	TRBJ2-7	.	.	CASSYSISGYEQYF	TGTGCCAGCAGTTACTCGATCAGCGGGTACGAGCAGTACTTC
TRBV7-2	TRBJ2-1	TRBD2	.	CASSRSGSSYNEQFF	TGTGCCAGCAGCCGCAGCGGGAGCTCCTACAATGAGCAGTTCTTC
TRBV4-1	TRBJ2-7	TRBD2	.	CASSPAATSGSYEQYF	TGCGCCAGCAGCCCCGCCGCGACTAGCGGGAGCTACGAGCAGTACTTC
TRBV28	TRBJ2-3	.	.	CASSPWSRDGDTQYF	TGTGCCAGCAGTCCCTGGTCCCGTGATGGGGATACGCAGTATTTT
TRBV2	TRBJ2-1	TRBD2	.	CASSGISGSSYNEQFF	TGTGCCAGCAGTGGCATAAGCGGGAGCTCCTACAATGAGCAGTTCTTC
TRBV6-1	TRBJ2-4	.	.	CASSEEGRLIAKNIQYF	TGTGCCAGCAGTGAAGAGGGCAGACTTATAGCCAAAAACATTCAGTACTTC
TRBV19	TRBJ2-6	.	.	CASRPPMGVSGANVLTF	TGTGCCAGTAGGCCACCGATGGGAGTCTCTGGGGCCAACGTCCTGACTTTC
TRBV7-8	TRBJ2-5	TRBD2	.	CASSPKGLAVQETQYF	TGTGCCAGTTCTCCAAAGGGACTAGCGGTACAAGAGACCCAGTACTTC
TRBV19	TRBJ2-1	TRBD1	.	CASSLYRGSSYNEQFF	TGTGCCAGTAGTTTGTACAGGGGGAGCTCCTACAATGAGCAGTTCTTC
TRBV27	TRBJ2-5	TRBD2	.	CASSQGLAGVETQYF	TGTGCCAGCAGTCAAGGACTAGCGGGAGTGGAGACCCAGTACTTC
TRBV4-3	TRBJ2-5	TRBD1	.	CASSQGSGTGGSETQYF	TGCGCCAGCAGCCAAGGATCCGGGACAGGGGGATCGGAGACCCAGTACTTC
TRBV14	TRBJ2-5	.	.	CASSQVGGIVAQYF	TGTGCCAGCAGCCAAGTCGGCGGAATCGTGGCCCAGTACTTC
TRBV15	TRBJ2-2	TRBD1	.	CATSFGGQGFRELFF	TGTGCCACCAGCTTTGGCGGACAGGGGTTCCGGGAGCTGTTTTTT
TRBV4-1	TRBJ2-1	.	.	CASSQRELAVSSYNEQFF	TGCGCCAGCAGCCAACGCGAACTAGCCGTTAGCTCCTACAATGAGCAGTTCTTC
TRBV19	TRBJ2-3	.	.	CASSIARQLSDTQYF	TGTGCCAGTAGTATAGCCCGACAGTTATCAGATACGCAGTATTTT
TRBV6-4	TRBJ2-3	.	.	CASSESSGGTQYF	TGTGCCAGCAGTGAATCTAGTGGGGGTACGCAGTATTTT